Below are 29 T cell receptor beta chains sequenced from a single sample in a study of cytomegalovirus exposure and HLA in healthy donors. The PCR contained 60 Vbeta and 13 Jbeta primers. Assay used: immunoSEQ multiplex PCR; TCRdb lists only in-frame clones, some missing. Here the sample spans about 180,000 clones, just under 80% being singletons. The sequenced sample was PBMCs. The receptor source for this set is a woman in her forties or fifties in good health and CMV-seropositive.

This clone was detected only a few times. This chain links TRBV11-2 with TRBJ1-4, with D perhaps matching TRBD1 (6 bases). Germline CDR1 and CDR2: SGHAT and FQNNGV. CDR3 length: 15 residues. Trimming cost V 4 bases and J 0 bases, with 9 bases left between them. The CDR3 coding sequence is TGTGCCAGCAGCTCCAGGGGCTCAACTAATGAAAAACTGTTTTTT. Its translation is CASSSRGSTNEKLFF.

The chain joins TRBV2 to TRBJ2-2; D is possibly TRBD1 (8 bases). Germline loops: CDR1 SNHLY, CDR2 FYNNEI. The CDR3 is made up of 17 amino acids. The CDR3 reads CVSNGGTGESSTGELFF. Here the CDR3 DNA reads TGTGTTTCCAACGGGGGGACAGGCGAGAGCTCGACCGGGGAGCTGTTTTTT.

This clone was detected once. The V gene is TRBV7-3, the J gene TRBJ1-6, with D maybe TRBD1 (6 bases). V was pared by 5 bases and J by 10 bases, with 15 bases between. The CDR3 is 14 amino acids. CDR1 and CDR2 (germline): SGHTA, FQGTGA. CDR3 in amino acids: CASSRQGPGSPLHF. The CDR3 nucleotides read TGTGCCAGCAGCCGGCAGGGGCCGGGATCACCCCTCCACTTT.

CDR3 in amino acids: CASSLLFLAGSTDTQYF. The DNA for the CDR3 is TGTGCCAGCAGTTTATTATTCCTAGCGGGGAGCACAGATACGCAGTATTTT. This chain links TRBV28 with TRBJ2-3; TRBD2 aligns across 9 bases. V shed 1 base and J 0 bases; nucleotides not matched to a gene: 5. Per germline, CDR1 MDHEN and CDR2 SYDVKM. CDR3 length: 17 residues.

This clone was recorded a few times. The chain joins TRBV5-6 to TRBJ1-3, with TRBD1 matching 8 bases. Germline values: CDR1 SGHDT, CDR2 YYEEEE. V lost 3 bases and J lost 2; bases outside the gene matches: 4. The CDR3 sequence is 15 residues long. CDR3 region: CASSYSGGAGNTIYF. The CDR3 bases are TGTGCCAGCAGCTATTCAGGGGGCGCTGGAAACACCATATATTTT.

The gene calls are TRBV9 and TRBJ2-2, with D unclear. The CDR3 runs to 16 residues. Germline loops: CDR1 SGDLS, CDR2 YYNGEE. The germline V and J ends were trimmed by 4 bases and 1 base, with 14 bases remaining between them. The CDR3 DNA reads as TGTGCCAGCAGCCCTCCCCACAGCCTGAACACCGGGGAGCTGTTTTTT. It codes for CASSPPHSLNTGELFF.

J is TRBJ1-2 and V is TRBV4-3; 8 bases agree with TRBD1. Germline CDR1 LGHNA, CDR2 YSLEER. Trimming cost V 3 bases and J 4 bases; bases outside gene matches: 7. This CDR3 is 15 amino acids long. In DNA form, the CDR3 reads TGCGCCAGCAGCCAGAGGCCCGGGACAGGCTATGGCTACACCTTC. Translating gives CASSQRPGTGYGYTF.

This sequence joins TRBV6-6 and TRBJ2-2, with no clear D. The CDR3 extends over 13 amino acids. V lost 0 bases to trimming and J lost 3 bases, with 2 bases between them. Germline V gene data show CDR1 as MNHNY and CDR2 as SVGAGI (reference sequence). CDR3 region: CASSYSYTGELFF. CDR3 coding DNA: TGTGCCAGCAGTTACTCCTACACCGGGGAGCTGTTTTTT.

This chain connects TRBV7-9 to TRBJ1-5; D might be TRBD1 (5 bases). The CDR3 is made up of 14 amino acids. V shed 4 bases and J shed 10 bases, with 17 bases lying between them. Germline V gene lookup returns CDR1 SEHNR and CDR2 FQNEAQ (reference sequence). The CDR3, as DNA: TGTGCCAGCAGCTCGGGTTCGGGCGGACAACCCCAGCATTTT. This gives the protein CASSSGSGGQPQHF.

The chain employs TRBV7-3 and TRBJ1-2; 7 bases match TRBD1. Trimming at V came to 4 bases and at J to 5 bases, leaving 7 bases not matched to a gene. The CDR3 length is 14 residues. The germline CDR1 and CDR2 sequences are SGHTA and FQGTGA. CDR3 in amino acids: CASSSHTGDYGYTF. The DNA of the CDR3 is TGTGCCAGCAGCTCCCATACAGGGGATTATGGCTACACCTTC.

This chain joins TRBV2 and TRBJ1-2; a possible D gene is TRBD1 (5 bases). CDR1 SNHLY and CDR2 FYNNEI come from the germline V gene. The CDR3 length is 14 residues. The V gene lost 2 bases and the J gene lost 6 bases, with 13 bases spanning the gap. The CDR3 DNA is TGTGCCAGCAGTGAATTTCAGGGCTGGGATGGCTACACCTTC. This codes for CASSEFQGWDGYTF.

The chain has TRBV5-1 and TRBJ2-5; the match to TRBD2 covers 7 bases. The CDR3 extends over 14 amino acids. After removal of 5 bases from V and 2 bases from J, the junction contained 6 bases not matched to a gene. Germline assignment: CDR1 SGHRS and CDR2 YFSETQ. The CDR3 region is CASSPIAGQETQYF. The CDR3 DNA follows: TGCGCCAGCAGTCCTATAGCGGGTCAAGAGACCCAGTACTTC.

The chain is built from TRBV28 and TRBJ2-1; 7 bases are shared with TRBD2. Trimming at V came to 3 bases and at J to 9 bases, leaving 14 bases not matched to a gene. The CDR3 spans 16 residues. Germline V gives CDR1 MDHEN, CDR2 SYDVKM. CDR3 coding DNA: TGTGCCAGCAGTTTCGGCCGGTGGGGAGGGCGGGGTGAGCAGTTCTTC. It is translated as CASSFGRWGGRGEQFF. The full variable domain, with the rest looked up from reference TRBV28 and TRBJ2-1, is DVKVTQSSRYLVKRTGEKVFLECVQDMDHENMFWYRQDPGLGLRLIYFSYDVKMKEKGDIPEGYSVSREKKERFSLILESASTNQTSMYLCASSFGRWGGRGEQFFGPGTRLTVL.

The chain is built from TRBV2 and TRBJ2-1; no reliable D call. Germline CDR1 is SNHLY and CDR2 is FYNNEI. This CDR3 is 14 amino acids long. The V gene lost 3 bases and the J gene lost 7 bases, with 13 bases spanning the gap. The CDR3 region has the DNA TGTGCCAGCAGTGATACAATATATTTGAATGAGCAGTTCTTC. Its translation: CASSDTIYLNEQFF.

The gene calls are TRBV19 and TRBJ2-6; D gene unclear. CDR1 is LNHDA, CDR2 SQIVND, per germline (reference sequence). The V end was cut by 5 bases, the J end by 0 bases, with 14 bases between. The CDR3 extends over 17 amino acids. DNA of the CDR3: TGTGCCAGTAGTCGCGAGGTCTTGTTCTCTGGGGCCAACGTCCTGACTTTC. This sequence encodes CASSREVLFSGANVLTF.

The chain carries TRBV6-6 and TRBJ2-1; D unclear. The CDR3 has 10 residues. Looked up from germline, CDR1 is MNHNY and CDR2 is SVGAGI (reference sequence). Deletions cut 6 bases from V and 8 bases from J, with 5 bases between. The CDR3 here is CASSRYEQFF. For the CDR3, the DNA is TGTGCCAGCAGCCGTTATGAGCAGTTCTTC.

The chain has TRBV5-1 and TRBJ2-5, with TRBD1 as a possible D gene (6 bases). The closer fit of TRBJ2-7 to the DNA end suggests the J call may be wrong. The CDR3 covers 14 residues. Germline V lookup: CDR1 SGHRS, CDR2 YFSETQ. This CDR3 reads CASSLRGQPYEQYF. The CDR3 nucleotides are TGCGCCAGCAGCCTCCGAGGACAGCCCTACGAGCAGTACTTC.

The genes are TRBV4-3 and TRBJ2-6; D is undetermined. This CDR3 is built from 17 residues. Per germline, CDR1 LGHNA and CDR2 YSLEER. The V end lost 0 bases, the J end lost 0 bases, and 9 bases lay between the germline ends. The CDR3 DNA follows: TGCGCCAGCAGCCAAGACCAGGCCGCCTCTGGGGCCAACGTCCTGACTTTC. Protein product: CASSQDQAASGANVLTF.

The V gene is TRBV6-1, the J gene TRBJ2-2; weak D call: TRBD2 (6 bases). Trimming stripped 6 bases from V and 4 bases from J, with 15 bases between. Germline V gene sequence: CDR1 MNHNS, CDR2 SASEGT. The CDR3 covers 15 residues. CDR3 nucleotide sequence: TGTGCCAGCAGGGTGGAGGGTTTGAGCACCGGGGAGCTGTTTTTT. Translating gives CASRVEGLSTGELFF.

This CDR3 is CASSIDRAVGQPQHF. CDR3 nucleotides: TGTGCCAGTAGTATTGACAGGGCTGTGGGTCAGCCCCAGCATTTT. The genes are TRBV19 and TRBJ1-5; 7 bases agree with TRBD1. With 3 bases clipped from V and 6 bases from J, the junction kept 8 bases outside the gene matches. There are 15 residues in the CDR3. From germline, CDR1 is LNHDA and CDR2 SQIVND (reference sequence).

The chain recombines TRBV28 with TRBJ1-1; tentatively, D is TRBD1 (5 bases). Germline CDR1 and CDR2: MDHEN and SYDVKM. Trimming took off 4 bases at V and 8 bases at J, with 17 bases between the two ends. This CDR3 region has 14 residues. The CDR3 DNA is TGTGCCAGCAGTTCCAGAGGAAGGGGTGGGGAAGCTTTCTTT. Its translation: CASSSRGRGGEAFF. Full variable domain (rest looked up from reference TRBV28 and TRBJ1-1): DVKVTQSSRYLVKRTGEKVFLECVQDMDHENMFWYRQDPGLGLRLIYFSYDVKMKEKGDIPEGYSVSREKKERFSLILESASTNQTSMYLCASSSRGRGGEAFFGQGTRLTVV.

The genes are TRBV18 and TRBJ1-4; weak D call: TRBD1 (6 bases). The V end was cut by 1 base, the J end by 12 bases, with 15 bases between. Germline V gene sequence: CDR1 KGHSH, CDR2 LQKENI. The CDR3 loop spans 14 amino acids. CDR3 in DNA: TGTGCCAGCTCACCACAGTCAGGGGAGTCCGAACTGTTTTTT. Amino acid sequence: CASSPQSGESELFF.

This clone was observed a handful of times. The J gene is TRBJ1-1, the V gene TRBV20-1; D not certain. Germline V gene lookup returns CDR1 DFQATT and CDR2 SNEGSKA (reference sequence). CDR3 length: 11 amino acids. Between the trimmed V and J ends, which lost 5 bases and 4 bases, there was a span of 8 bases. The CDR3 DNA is TGCAGTGCTGCCCGCAGCACTGAAGCTTTCTTT. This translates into CSAARSTEAFF.

As DNA, the CDR3 is TGTGCCAGCAGTTTAAGCGTGAGCAGTATCTACGAGCAGTACTTC. This encodes CASSLSVSSIYEQYF. The rearrangement links TRBV27 to TRBJ2-7; D gene ambiguous. The CDR3 runs 15 residues. V lost 2 bases and J lost 3, with 14 bases in between. Germline-derived CDR1 and CDR2 are MNHEY and SMNVEV (reference sequence).

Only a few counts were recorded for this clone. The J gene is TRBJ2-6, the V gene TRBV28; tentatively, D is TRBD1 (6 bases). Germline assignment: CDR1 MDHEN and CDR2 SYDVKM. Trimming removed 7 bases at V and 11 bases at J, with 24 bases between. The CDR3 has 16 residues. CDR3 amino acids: CASTLTGAGTRDVLTF. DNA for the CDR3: TGTGCCAGCACACTTACCGGGGCCGGGACAAGGGACGTCCTGACTTTC.

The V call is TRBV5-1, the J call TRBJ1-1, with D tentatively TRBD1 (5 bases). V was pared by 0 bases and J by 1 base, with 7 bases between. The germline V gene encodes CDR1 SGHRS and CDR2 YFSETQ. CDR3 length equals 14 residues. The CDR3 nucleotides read TGCGCCAGCAGCTTGGACAGGAAGAACACTGAAGCTTTCTTT. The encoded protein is CASSLDRKNTEAFF.

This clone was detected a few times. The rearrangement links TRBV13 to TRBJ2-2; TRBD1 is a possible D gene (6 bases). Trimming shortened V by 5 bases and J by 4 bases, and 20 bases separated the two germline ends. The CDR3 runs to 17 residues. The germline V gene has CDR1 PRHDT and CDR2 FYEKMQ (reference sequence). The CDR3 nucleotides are TGTGCCAGCAGCCGATATAACAGGGCAGGGAGCACCGGGGAGCTGTTTTTT. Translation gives CASSRYNRAGSTGELFF.

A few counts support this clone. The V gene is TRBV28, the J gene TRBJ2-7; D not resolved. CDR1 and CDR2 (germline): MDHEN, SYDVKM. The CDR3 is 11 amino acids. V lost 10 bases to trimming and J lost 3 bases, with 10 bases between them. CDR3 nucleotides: TGTGCCACCTTATCCTACTACGAGCAGTACTTC. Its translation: CATLSYYEQYF.

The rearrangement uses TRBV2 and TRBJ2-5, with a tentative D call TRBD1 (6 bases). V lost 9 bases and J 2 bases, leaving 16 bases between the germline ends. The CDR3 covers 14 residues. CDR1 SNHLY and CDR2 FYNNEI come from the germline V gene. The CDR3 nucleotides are TGTGCCAGGAGGGACACAGCCCCGCAAGAGACCCAGTACTTC. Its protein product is CARRDTAPQETQYF.